The entry that follows covers one T cell receptor beta chain sequence. This CDR3 is 15 amino acids long. The germline gives CDR1 MNHEY, CDR2 SVGAGI. Trimming shortened V by 7 bases and J by 0 bases, and 12 bases separated the two germline ends. The data were taken from a study of blood T cell repertoires in COVID-19. Original data processing: Reference gene primer amplification yielded estimated nucleated cell counts. TCRdb's copy holds only in-frame clones and misses some; the assay was immunoSEQ multiplex PCR. D and trimming were read from the DNA, whereas the V and J calls and clone size are those reported in that table. The repertoire holds under 200,000 clones, with approximately 87% as singletons. Each participant's cohort was designated according to participant-reported clinical history. Recovery among Cohort 3 donors was established by two negative PCRs, clearance, or symptom resolution.

The sample consisted of PBMCs or T cells enriched from blood (not recorded which). J is TRBJ2-2 and V is TRBV6-5; D might be TRBD1 (5 bases). This sequence was found in a woman aged 45-60 years who had recovered from COVID-19. The CDR3 DNA reads as TGTGCCAGCAAACCAAGGGGTGCGAACACCGGGGAGCTGTTTTTT. Its protein is CASKPRGANTGELFF.